This TCR beta chain was captured by sequencing in a study of T-cell memory formation after mild COVID-19. Turning to the study itself: TCR clusters mostly belonged to single donors. General observations from the study: Clones contracting across day 15 to 85 had a balanced CD4/CD8 profile; later expanding clones leaned CD4+. Some SARS-CoV-2-responding clones were already detected in memory before infection. Contracting CD4+ clones lay largely in CM and EM, with CD8+ ones residing in EMRA.

Germline CDR1 reads SGDLS; CDR2 reads YYNGEE. The CDR3 loop spans 14 amino acids. With 4 bases removed from V and 5 bases from J, the gap between germline ends came to 13 bases. TCRdb re-called the 5' RACE reads with MiXCR, one entry per CDR3 protein. The sample consists of roughly 450,000 distinct CDR3 sequences, around a sixth of them appearing once. Concerning this clonotype itself: Its specificity is not known.

The chain couples TRBV9 to TRBJ2-1; D not resolved. The sample was PBMCs or a T cell subset sorted from them (not recorded which). The sequence came from an adult woman who had mild COVID-19 (a few samples of this study predate the infection). Cell type and time point are not known. Here the CDR3 reads CASSPEGQNNEQFF. The CDR3 DNA is TGTGCCAGCAGCCCCGAAGGGCAGAACAATGAGCAGTTCTTC. Together with reference TRBV9 and TRBJ2-1, the CDR3 gives the full variable domain: DSGVTQTPKHLITATGQRVTLRCSPRSGDLSVYWYQQSLDQGLQFLIQYYNGEERAKGNILERFSAQQFPDLHSELNLSSLELGDSALYFCASSPEGQNNEQFFGPGTRLTVL.